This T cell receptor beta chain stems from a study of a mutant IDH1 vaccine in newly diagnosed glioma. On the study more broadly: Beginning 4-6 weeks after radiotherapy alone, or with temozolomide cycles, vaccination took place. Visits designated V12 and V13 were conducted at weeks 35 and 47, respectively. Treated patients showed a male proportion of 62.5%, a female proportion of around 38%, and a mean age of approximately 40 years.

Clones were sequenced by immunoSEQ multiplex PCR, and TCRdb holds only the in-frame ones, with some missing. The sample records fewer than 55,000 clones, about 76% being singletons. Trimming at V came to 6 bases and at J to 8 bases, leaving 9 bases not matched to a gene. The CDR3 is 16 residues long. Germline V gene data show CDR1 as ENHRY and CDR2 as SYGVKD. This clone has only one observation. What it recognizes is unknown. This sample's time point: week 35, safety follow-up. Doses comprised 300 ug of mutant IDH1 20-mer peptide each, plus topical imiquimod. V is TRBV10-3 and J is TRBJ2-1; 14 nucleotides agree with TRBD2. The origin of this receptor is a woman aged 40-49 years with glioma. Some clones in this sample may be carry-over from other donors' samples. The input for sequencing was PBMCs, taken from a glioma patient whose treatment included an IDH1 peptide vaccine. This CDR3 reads CAIRGTSGRGGDEQFF. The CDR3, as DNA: TGTGCCATCAGGGGGACTAGCGGGAGAGGAGGGGATGAGCAGTTCTTC.